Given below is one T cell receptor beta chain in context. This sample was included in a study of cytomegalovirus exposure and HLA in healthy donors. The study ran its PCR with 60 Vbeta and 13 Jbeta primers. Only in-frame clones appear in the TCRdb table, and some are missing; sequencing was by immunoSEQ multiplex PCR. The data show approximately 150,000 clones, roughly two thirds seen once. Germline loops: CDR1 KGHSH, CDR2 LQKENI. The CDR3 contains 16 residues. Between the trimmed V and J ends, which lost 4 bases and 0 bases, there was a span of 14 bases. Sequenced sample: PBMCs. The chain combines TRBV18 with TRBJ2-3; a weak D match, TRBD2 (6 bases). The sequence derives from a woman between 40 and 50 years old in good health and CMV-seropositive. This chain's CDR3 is CASSQFSGGSTDTQYF. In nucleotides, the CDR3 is TGTGCCAGCTCACAATTCTCTGGGGGGAGCACAGATACGCAGTATTTT. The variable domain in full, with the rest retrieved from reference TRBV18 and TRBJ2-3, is NAGVMQNPRHLVRRRGQEARLRCSPMKGHSHVYWYRQLPEEGLKFMVYLQKENIIDESGMPKERFSAEFPKEGPSILRIQQVVRGDSAAYFCASSQFSGGSTDTQYFGPGTRLTVL.